Listed below are T cell receptor beta chains from one sample, sequenced in a study of early T cells in non-severe SARS-CoV-2 infection. TCRdb recomputed calls from the 5' RACE reads with MiXCR, one row per CDR3 protein. This sample carries more than 55,000 distinct CDR3 sequences, 4.6% of them seen once, and the ten largest clones take around 3.4%. The specimen comprised whole blood, sampled at baseline. The receptors were gathered from an adult who was a healthcare worker with PCR-confirmed SARS-CoV-2 infection or an uninfected control (not recorded which). The donor label of this sample is uncertain. Each CDR3 is given with its conserved first and last residue. The order of the fields is V gene, J gene, D gene, clone size, CDR3 protein, CDR3 DNA. The D gene is left open where the match is weak. Where a row states a size, it is once, few, many or the class of an expanded clone; other rows omit it.

V: TRBV5-6
J: TRBJ2-4
D: -
size: few
CDR3: CASSLVGIGKNIQYF
DNA: TGTGCCAGCAGCTTGGTTGGGATCGGCAAAAACATTCAGTACTTC

V: TRBV24-1
J: TRBJ2-5
D: -
size: -
CDR3: CATSEAAHQGTQYF
DNA: TGTGCCACCAGTGAAGCCGCGCACCAGGGGACCCAGTACTTC

V: TRBV12-3/TRBV12-4
J: TRBJ1-2
D: -
size: -
CDR3: CASTDLYGYTF
DNA: TGTGCCAGCACGGACCTCTATGGCTACACCTTC

V: TRBV18
J: TRBJ2-1
D: -
size: -
CDR3: CASSPKSVRASGNNEQFF
DNA: TGTGCCAGCTCACCTAAGAGCGTTCGCGCATCTGGGAACAATGAGCAGTTCTTC

V: TRBV20-1
J: TRBJ2-7
D: -
size: many
CDR3: CSARTIYEQYF
DNA: TGCAGTGCTAGGACCATCTACGAGCAGTACTTC

V: TRBV4-2
J: TRBJ2-5
D: -
size: few
CDR3: CASSQEGTDQETQYF
DNA: TGTGCCAGCAGCCAGGAAGGTACCGACCAAGAGACCCAGTACTTC

V: TRBV6-4
J: TRBJ2-3
D: -
size: few
CDR3: CASSDGDTDTQYF
DNA: TGTGCCAGCAGTGACGGGGACACAGATACGCAGTATTTT

V: TRBV19
J: TRBJ2-7
D: TRBD1
size: -
CDR3: CASSESSGQGAYEQYF
DNA: TGTGCCAGTAGCGAATCGTCGGGACAGGGGGCGTACGAGCAGTACTTC

V: TRBV6-2/TRBV6-3
J: TRBJ1-5
D: -
size: -
CDR3: CASSRTVNSNQPQHF
DNA: TGTGCCAGCAGCCGGACAGTTAACAGCAATCAGCCCCAGCATTTT

V: TRBV18
J: TRBJ2-7
D: TRBD1
size: few
CDR3: CASSRDGTGAREQYF
DNA: TGTGCCAGCTCACGCGACGGGACAGGGGCCCGCGAGCAGTACTTC

V: TRBV7-2
J: TRBJ1-2
D: -
size: -
CDR3: CASSLGDTLGYTF
DNA: TGTGCCAGCAGCTTAGGCGACACACTTGGCTACACCTTC

V: TRBV20-1
J: TRBJ2-2
D: -
size: -
CDR3: CSARGGTLATGELFF
DNA: TGCAGTGCTAGAGGTGGGACTCTAGCTACCGGGGAGCTGTTTTTT

V: TRBV21-1
J: TRBJ2-1
D: -
size: -
CDR3: CASSKGAAEQFF
DNA: TGTGCCAGCAGCAAAGGAGCTGCGGAGCAGTTCTTC

V: TRBV13
J: TRBJ1-5
D: TRBD1
size: many
CDR3: CASSWGTGNQPQHF
DNA: TGTGCCAGCAGCTGGGGGACAGGTAATCAGCCCCAGCATTTT

V: TRBV29-1
J: TRBJ1-2
D: -
size: many
CDR3: CSVEGPLVNGYTF
DNA: TGCAGCGTTGAAGGGCCGCTCGTGAACGGCTACACCTTC

V: TRBV28
J: TRBJ2-3
D: -
size: many
CDR3: CASSIPPDTQYF
DNA: TGTGCCAGCAGTATCCCCCCGGATACGCAGTATTTT

V: TRBV13
J: TRBJ2-7
D: -
size: many
CDR3: CASSLEGQLVDEQYF
DNA: TGTGCCAGCAGCTTAGAGGGTCAGTTGGTCGACGAGCAGTACTTC

V: TRBV10-1
J: TRBJ1-6
D: -
size: once
CDR3: CANIRKLISSLHF
DNA: TGCGCCAACATTAGGAAGTTGATCTCATCCCTCCACTTT

V: TRBV27
J: TRBJ2-7
D: -
size: -
CDR3: CASSPDWGSYEQYF
DNA: TGTGCCAGCAGCCCCGATTGGGGTTCCTACGAGCAATACTTC

V: TRBV29-1
J: TRBJ2-7
D: -
size: many
CDR3: CSVGGGQGKGEQYF
DNA: TGCAGCGTTGGGGGAGGTCAGGGAAAGGGCGAGCAGTACTTC

V: TRBV5-1
J: TRBJ1-1
D: TRBD1
size: -
CDR3: CASSLGQGAPLNTEAFF
DNA: TGCGCCAGCAGCTTGGGGCAGGGGGCCCCCCTGAACACTGAAGCTTTCTTT

V: TRBV4-2
J: TRBJ2-7
D: -
size: many
CDR3: CASSQEIGASDPYEQYF
DNA: TGTGCCAGCAGCCAAGAGATTGGGGCTAGCGACCCCTACGAGCAGTACTTC

V: TRBV27
J: TRBJ2-1
D: -
size: few
CDR3: CASSNMGGGVSPEQFF
DNA: TGTGCCAGCAGTAATATGGGAGGGGGCGTCTCTCCGGAGCAGTTCTTC

V: TRBV6-4
J: TRBJ2-1
D: TRBD1
size: few
CDR3: CASSATGGGNEQFF
DNA: TGTGCCAGCAGCGCGACAGGGGGTGGCAATGAGCAGTTCTTC

V: TRBV6-2/TRBV6-3
J: TRBJ1-1
D: -
size: many
CDR3: CASSLTESSEAFF
DNA: TGTGCCAGCAGCCTGACAGAATCAAGTGAAGCTTTCTTT

V: TRBV4-3
J: TRBJ2-3
D: TRBD2
size: few
CDR3: CASSRYSGGADTQYF
DNA: TGCGCCAGCAGCCGGTATAGCGGGGGTGCAGATACGCAGTATTTT

V: TRBV18
J: TRBJ2-7
D: TRBD1
size: many
CDR3: CASSPGRGHEQYF
DNA: TGTGCCAGCTCACCGGGCAGGGGGCACGAGCAGTACTTC

V: TRBV27
J: TRBJ2-2
D: -
size: -
CDR3: CASSSGLPTGELFF
DNA: TGTGCCAGCAGTTCGGGACTTCCCACCGGGGAGCTGTTTTTT

V: TRBV19
J: TRBJ2-5
D: TRBD1
size: many
CDR3: CASSTGTGPQETQYF
DNA: TGTGCCAGTAGTACCGGGACAGGGCCCCAAGAGACCCAGTACTTC

V: TRBV29-1
J: TRBJ1-6
D: TRBD1
size: many
CDR3: CSVGQGLDSPLHF
DNA: TGCAGCGTTGGACAGGGGCTCGATTCACCCCTCCACTTT

V: TRBV7-2
J: TRBJ2-1
D: -
size: many
CDR3: CASSRTSRNEQFF
DNA: TGTGCCAGCAGCCGGACCAGTCGCAATGAGCAGTTCTTC

V: TRBV12-3/TRBV12-4
J: TRBJ2-1
D: TRBD2
size: few
CDR3: CASSFSSGGRNEQFF
DNA: TGTGCCAGCAGTTTCTCTAGCGGGGGGAGGAATGAGCAGTTCTTC

V: TRBV4-2
J: TRBJ2-2
D: TRBD1
size: many
CDR3: CASSQGTGAATGELFF
DNA: TGTGCCAGCAGCCAAGGAACAGGGGCCGCCACCGGGGAGCTGTTTTTT

V: TRBV6-5
J: TRBJ2-3
D: -
size: many
CDR3: CASVAPEDTQYF
DNA: TGTGCCAGTGTCGCGCCCGAAGATACGCAGTATTTT

V: TRBV2
J: TRBJ2-1
D: -
size: many
CDR3: CASKGEAQYNEQFF
DNA: TGTGCCAGCAAGGGAGAGGCCCAGTACAATGAGCAGTTCTTC

V: TRBV5-4
J: TRBJ2-3
D: -
size: -
CDR3: CASSPGFATRDTQYF
DNA: TGTGCCAGCAGCCCGGGGTTTGCTACCCGCGATACGCAGTATTTT

V: TRBV5-6
J: TRBJ2-2
D: -
size: -
CDR3: CASSLVQSHRELFF
DNA: TGTGCCAGCAGCTTGGTCCAGTCTCACAGGGAGCTGTTTTTT

V: TRBV9
J: TRBJ2-1
D: -
size: many
CDR3: CASSVQTGRSYNEQFF
DNA: TGTGCCAGCAGCGTACAAACAGGGAGGTCCTACAATGAGCAGTTCTTC

V: TRBV18
J: TRBJ1-6
D: -
size: few
CDR3: CASSPGPDSPLHF
DNA: TGTGCCAGCTCACCGGGCCCTGACTCACCCCTCCACTTT

V: TRBV19
J: TRBJ1-5
D: TRBD1
size: -
CDR3: CASSETWTGILRQPQHF
DNA: TGTGCCAGTAGTGAAACCTGGACAGGGATCCTCCGTCAGCCCCAGCATTTT

V: TRBV27
J: TRBJ2-7
D: -
size: many
CDR3: CASSVGPVTLSYEQYF
DNA: TGTGCCAGCAGTGTAGGACCGGTGACATTGAGTTACGAGCAGTACTTC

V: TRBV6-6
J: TRBJ1-2
D: -
size: many
CDR3: CASRGSDGYGYTF
DNA: TGTGCCAGCAGAGGGAGCGACGGCTACGGCTACACCTTC

V: TRBV18
J: TRBJ2-5
D: -
size: -
CDR3: CASSQGQKETQYF
DNA: TGTGCCAGCTCACAAGGACAGAAAGAGACCCAGTACTTC

V: TRBV6-2/TRBV6-3
J: TRBJ2-3
D: TRBD2
size: many
CDR3: CASSYPPSRGGYTDTQYF
DNA: TGTGCCAGCAGTTACCCCCCCTCGCGGGGGGGCTACACAGATACGCAGTATTTT

V: TRBV4-3
J: TRBJ2-3
D: -
size: -
CDR3: CASSQATYTDTQYF
DNA: TGCGCCAGCAGCCAAGCTACCTACACAGATACGCAGTATTTT

V: TRBV15
J: TRBJ1-2
D: TRBD1
size: many
CDR3: CATSRDGTGAIYGYTF
DNA: TGTGCCACCAGCAGGGACGGGACAGGGGCCATCTATGGCTACACCTTC